A single TCR beta chain is shown here with its context. The data were taken from a study of OX40 agonist ivuxolimab in advanced cancers. About the research overall: The dose-escalation cohort was approximately 84% male, with a mean age of 60 years, ranging about 23 to 90.

Assay: immunoSEQ multiplex PCR; the TCRdb copy retains only in-frame clones and omits some. Among about 60,000 clones, 88% were seen once, and the ten largest hold 0.67%. Per the germline V gene, CDR1 is KGHSH and CDR2 is LQKENI. This CDR3 comprises 16 residues. V lost 4 bases and J lost 5; bases outside the gene matches: 13. Sequenced material: CD4+ or CD8+ T cells sorted from blood, taken in a trial of the OX40 agonist ivuxolimab. The receptor was derived from an adult with an advanced solid tumor such as melanoma, head and neck, liver or kidney cancer. The chain carries TRBV18 and TRBJ1-1, with 7 bases that match TRBD1. The CDR3 is CASSLSQGGEGTEAFF. CDR3 in DNA: TGTGCCAGCTCACTTTCCCAGGGGGGTGAAGGAACTGAAGCTTTCTTT. The variable domain in full, with the rest retrieved from reference TRBV18 and TRBJ1-1, is NAGVMQNPRHLVRRRGQEARLRCSPMKGHSHVYWYRQLPEEGLKFMVYLQKENIIDESGMPKERFSAEFPKEGPSILRIQQVVRGDSAAYFCASSLSQGGEGTEAFFGQGTRLTVV.